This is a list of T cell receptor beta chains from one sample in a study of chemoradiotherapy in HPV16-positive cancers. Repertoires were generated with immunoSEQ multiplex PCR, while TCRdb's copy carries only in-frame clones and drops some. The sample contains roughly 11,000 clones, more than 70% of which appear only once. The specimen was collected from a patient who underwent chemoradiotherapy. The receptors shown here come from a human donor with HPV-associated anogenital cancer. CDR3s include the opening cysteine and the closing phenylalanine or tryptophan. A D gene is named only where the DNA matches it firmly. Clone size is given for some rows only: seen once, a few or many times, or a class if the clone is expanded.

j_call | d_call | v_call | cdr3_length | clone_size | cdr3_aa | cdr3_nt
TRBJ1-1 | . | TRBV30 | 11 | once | CAKSGDTEAFF | TGTGCCAAGTCAGGGGACACTGAAGCTTTCTTT
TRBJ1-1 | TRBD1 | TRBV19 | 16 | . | CASSMGGQVLNTEAFF | TGTGCCAGTAGTATGGGGGGACAGGTTTTGAACACTGAAGCTTTCTTT
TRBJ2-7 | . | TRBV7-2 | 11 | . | CASSPEYEQYF | TGTGCCAGCAGCCCCGAATACGAGCAGTACTTC
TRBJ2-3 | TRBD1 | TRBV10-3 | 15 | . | CAIGGGDREADTQYF | TGTGCCATCGGTGGTGGAGACAGGGAAGCAGATACGCAGTATTTT
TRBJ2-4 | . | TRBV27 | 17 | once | CASSSLQGWVAKNIQYF | TGTGCCAGCAGTTCACTACAGGGTTGGGTAGCCAAAAACATTCAGTACTTC
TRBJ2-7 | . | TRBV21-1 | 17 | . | CASSSQQGASIGYEQYF | TGTGCCAGCAGCTCCCAACAGGGGGCGAGCATCGGCTACGAGCAGTACTTC
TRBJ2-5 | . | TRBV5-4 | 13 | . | CASSLVLGETQYF | TGTGCCAGCAGCTTGGTTTTGGGTGAGACCCAGTACTTC
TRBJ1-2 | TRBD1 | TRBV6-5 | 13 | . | CASRLDRGYGYTF | TGTGCCAGCAGGCTGGACAGGGGCTATGGCTACACCTTC
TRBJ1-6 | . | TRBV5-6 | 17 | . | CASSWRVGPGGSSPLHF | TGTGCCAGCAGCTGGAGGGTGGGCCCTGGTGGGAGTTCACCCCTCCACTTT
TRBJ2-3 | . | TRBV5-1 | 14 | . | CASSDGDRTDTQYF | TGCGCCAGCAGCGACGGGGACCGGACAGATACGCAGTATTTT
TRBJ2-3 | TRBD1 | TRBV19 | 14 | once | CASSGTGGSDTQYF | TGTGCCAGTAGTGGGACAGGGGGCTCAGATACGCAGTATTTT
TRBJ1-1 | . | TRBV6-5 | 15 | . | CASSMHWRIDTEAFF | TGTGCCAGCAGTATGCACTGGAGGATCGACACTGAAGCTTTCTTT
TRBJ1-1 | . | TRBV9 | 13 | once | CASSPTVNTEAFF | TGTGCCAGCAGCCCAACAGTGAACACTGAAGCTTTCTTT
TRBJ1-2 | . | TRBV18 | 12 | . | CASSPPNYGYTF | TGTGCCAGCTCACCTCCCAACTATGGCTACACCTTC
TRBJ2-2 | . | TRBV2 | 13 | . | CASSDGGTGELFF | TGTGCCAGCAGTGATGGAGGGACCGGGGAGCTGTTTTTT
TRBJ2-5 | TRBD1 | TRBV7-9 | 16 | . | CASSFPPGQGVETQYF | TGTGCCAGCAGCTTTCCCCCGGGGCAGGGGGTAGAGACCCAGTACTTC
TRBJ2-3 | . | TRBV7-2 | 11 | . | CASSFSDTQYF | TGTGCCAGCAGCTTTTCTGATACGCAGTATTTT
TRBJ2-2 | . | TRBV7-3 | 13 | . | CASSSKPGGELFF | TGTGCCAGCAGCTCAAAACCGGGGGGGGAGCTGTTTTTT
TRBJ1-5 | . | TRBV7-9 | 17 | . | CASSLQVGADSNQPQHF | TGTGCCAGCAGCCTTCAAGTCGGGGCAGATAGCAATCAGCCCCAGCATTTT
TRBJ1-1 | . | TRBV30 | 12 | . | CAWSRSGSEAFF | TGTGCCTGGTCCCGATCAGGTTCCGAAGCTTTCTTT
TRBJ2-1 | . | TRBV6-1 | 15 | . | CASTYGFQSYNEQFF | TGTGCCAGCACCTATGGGTTCCAGTCCTACAATGAGCAGTTCTTC
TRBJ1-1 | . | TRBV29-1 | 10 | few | CSVEMGVAFF | TGCAGCGTTGAGATGGGTGTAGCTTTCTTT
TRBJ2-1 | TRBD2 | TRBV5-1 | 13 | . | CASSWRGGNEQFF | TGCGCCAGCAGCTGGCGGGGGGGTAATGAGCAGTTCTTC
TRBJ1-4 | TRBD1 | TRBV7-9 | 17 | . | CASSSNGQGATNEKLFF | TGTGCCAGCAGCTCTAATGGACAGGGGGCAACTAATGAAAAACTGTTTTTT
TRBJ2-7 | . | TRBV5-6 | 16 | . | CASSLQYGVAPYEQYF | TGTGCCAGCAGCTTACAGTACGGAGTGGCTCCCTACGAGCAGTACTTC
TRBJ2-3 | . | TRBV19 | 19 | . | CASSIDQRQKTSSTDTQYF | TGTGCCAGTAGTATAGATCAGAGACAGAAAACATCTAGCACAGATACGCAGTATTTT
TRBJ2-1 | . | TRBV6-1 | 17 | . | CASSENGGGGLYNEQFF | TGTGCCAGCAGTGAAAACGGAGGTGGTGGACTCTACAATGAGCAGTTCTTC
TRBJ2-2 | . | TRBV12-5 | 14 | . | CASGFPGNTGELFF | TGTGCTAGTGGTTTCCCAGGGAACACCGGGGAGCTGTTTTTT
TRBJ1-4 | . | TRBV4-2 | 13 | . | CASSQGHYEKLFF | TGTGCCAGCAGCCAAGGCCATTACGAAAAACTGTTTTTT
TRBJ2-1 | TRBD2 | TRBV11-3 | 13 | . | CASSPGLAFEQFF | TGTGCCAGCAGCCCGGGACTAGCATTCGAGCAGTTCTTC
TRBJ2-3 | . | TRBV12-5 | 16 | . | CASGSNRVRATDTQYF | TGTGCTAGTGGTTCGAACAGGGTCCGGGCCACAGATACGCAGTATTTT
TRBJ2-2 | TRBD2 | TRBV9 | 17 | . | CASSPSLAGVNTGELFF | TGTGCCAGCAGCCCCTCACTAGCGGGGGTTAACACCGGGGAGCTGTTTTTT
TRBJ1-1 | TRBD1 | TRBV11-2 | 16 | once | CASSPDEGAGNTEAFF | TGTGCCAGCAGTCCAGACGAGGGGGCGGGGAACACTGAAGCTTTCTTT
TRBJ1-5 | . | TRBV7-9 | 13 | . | CASSLNGDQPQHF | TGTGCCAGCAGCTTAAACGGCGATCAGCCCCAGCATTTT
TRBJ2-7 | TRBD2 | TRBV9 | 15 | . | CASSVGWGGSYEQYF | TGTGCCAGCAGCGTAGGGTGGGGGGGGTCCTACGAGCAGTACTTC
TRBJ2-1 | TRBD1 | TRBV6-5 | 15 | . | CAAGGGDNWANEQFF | TGTGCCGCAGGGGGCGGAGACAATTGGGCGAATGAGCAGTTCTTC
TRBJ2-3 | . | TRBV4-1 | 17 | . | CASSQPGGRTSTDTQYF | TGCGCCAGCAGCCAACCTGGGGGCCGGACTAGCACAGATACGCAGTATTTT
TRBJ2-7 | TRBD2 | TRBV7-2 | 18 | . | CASSLPKSGGARVLEQYF | TGTGCCAGCAGCTTACCAAAAAGCGGGGGGGCAAGGGTCCTCGAGCAGTACTTC
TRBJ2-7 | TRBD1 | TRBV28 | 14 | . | CASRTPGQDYEQYF | TGTGCCAGCAGGACCCCGGGACAGGACTACGAGCAGTACTTC
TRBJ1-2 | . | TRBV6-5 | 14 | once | CASLGRGGGYGYTF | TGTGCCAGCTTAGGACGGGGGGGAGGCTATGGCTACACCTTC
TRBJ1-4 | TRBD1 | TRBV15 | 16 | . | CATSRDLGTGDEKLFF | TGTGCCACCAGCAGAGATTTAGGGACAGGGGATGAAAAACTGTTTTTT
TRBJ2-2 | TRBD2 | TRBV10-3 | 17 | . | CAISGASGGLNTGELFF | TGTGCCATCAGTGGGGCTAGCGGGGGCTTGAACACCGGGGAGCTGTTTTTT
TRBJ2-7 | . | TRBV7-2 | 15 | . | CASSLRTGSSYEQYF | TGTGCCAGCAGCTTAAGAACCGGCAGCTCCTACGAGCAGTACTTC
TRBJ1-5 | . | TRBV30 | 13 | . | CAWSIGIFQPQHF | TGTGCCTGGAGTATAGGGATTTTTCAGCCCCAGCATTTT
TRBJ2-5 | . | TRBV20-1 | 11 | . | CSVQAGETQYF | TGCAGTGTTCAAGCTGGGGAGACCCAGTACTTC
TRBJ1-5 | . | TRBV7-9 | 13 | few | CASSFEGDQPQHF | TGTGCCAGCAGCTTCGAGGGGGATCAGCCCCAGCATTTT
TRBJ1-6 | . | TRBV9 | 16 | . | CASSATPSSYNSPLHF | TGTGCCAGCAGCGCGACGCCGAGCTCCTATAATTCACCCCTCCACTTT
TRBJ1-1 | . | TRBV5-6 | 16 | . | CASSGWRLTENTEAFF | TGTGCCAGCAGCGGATGGAGACTGACAGAGAACACTGAAGCTTTCTTT
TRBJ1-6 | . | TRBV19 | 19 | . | CASSIPYGRGSSYNSPLHF | TGTGCCAGTAGTATCCCTTACGGACGGGGGAGCTCCTATAATTCACCCCTCCACTTT
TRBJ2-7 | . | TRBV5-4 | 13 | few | CASSLGWRAEQYF | TGTGCCAGCAGCTTGGGGTGGAGGGCCGAGCAGTACTTC
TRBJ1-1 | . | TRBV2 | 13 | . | CASDLGGGTEAFF | TGTGCCAGCGATCTGGGGGGGGGCACTGAAGCTTTCTTT
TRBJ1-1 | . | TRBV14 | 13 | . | CASSQDPRGGAFF | TGTGCCAGCAGCCAAGACCCCCGCGGTGGAGCTTTCTTT
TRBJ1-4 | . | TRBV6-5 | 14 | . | CASKGQGSNEKLFF | TGTGCCAGCAAGGGGCAGGGAAGTAATGAAAAACTGTTTTTT